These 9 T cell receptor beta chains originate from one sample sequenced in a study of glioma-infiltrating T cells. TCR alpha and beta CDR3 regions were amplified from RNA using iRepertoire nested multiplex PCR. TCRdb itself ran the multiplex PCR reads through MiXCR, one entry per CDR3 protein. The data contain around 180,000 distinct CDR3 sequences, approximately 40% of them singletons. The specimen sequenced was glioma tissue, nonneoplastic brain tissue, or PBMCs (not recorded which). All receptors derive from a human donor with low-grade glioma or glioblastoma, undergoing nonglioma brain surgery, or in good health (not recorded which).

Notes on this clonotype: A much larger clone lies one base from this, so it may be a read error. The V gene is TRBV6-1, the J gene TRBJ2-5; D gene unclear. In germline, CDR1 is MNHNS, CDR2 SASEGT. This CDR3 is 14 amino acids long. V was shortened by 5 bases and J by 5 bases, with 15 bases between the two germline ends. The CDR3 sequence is CASSYLNVGETQYF. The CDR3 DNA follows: TGTGCCAGCAGTTATTTAAATGTGGGGGAGACCCAGTACTTC.

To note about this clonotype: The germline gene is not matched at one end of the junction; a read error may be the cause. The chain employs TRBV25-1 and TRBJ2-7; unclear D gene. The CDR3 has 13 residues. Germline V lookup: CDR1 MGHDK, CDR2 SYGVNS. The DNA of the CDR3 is TGTGCCAGCAGTGAGGGTGGTTACTACGAGCGGTACTTC. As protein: CASSEGGYYERYF.

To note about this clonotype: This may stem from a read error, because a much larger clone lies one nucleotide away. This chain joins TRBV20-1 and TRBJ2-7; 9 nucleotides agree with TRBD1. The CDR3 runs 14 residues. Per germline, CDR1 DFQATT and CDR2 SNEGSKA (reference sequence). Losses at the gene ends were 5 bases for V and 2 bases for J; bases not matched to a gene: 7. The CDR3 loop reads CSARRWTGAYEQYF. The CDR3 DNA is TGCAGTGCTCGCCGCTGGACAGGGGCCTACGAGCAGTACTTC.

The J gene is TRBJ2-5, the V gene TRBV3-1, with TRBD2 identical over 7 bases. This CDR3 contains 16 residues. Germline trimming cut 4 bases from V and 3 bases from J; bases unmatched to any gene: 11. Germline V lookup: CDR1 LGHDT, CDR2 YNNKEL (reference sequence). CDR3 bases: TGTGCCAGCAGCCCCCGGACTAGATTTCAGGAAGAGACCCAGTACTTC. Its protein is CASSPRTRFQEETQYF.

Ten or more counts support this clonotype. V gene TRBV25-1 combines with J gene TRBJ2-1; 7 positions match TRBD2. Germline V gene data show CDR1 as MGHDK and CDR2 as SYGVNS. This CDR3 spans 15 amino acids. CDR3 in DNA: TGTGCTATACCAACCGCGGGAGTTCCCTACAATGAGCAGTTCTTC. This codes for CAIPTAGVPYNEQFF.

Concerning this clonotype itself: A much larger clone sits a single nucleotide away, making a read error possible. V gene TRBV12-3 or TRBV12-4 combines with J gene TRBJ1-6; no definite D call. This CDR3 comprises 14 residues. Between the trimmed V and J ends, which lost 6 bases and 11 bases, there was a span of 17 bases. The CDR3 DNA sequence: TGTGCCAGCAGGGGGAGAGAGGGTTTTGCACCCCTCCACTTT. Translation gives CASRGREGFAPLHF.

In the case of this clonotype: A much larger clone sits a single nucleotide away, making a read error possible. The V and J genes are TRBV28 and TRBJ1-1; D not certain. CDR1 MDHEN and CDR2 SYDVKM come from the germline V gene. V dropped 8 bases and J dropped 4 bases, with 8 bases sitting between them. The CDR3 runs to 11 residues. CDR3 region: CASLDSTEAFF. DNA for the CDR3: TGTGCCAGCCTGGACTCCACTGAAGCTTTCTTT.

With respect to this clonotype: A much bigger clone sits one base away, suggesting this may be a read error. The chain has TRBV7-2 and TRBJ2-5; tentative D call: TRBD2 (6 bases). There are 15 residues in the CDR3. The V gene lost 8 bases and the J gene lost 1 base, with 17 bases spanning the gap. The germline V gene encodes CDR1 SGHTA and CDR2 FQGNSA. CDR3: CASYKNGGSQETQYF. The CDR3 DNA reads TGTGCCAGCTACAAAAATGGGGGGTCCCAAGAGACCCAGTACTTC.

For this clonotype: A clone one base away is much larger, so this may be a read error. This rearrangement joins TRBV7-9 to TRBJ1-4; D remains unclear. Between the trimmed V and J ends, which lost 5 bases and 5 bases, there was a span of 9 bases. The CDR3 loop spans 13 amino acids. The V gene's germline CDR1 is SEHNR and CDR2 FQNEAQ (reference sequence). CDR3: CASSTRVNEKLFF. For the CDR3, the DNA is TGTGCCAGCAGCACGAGGGTGAATGAAAAACTGTTTTTT.